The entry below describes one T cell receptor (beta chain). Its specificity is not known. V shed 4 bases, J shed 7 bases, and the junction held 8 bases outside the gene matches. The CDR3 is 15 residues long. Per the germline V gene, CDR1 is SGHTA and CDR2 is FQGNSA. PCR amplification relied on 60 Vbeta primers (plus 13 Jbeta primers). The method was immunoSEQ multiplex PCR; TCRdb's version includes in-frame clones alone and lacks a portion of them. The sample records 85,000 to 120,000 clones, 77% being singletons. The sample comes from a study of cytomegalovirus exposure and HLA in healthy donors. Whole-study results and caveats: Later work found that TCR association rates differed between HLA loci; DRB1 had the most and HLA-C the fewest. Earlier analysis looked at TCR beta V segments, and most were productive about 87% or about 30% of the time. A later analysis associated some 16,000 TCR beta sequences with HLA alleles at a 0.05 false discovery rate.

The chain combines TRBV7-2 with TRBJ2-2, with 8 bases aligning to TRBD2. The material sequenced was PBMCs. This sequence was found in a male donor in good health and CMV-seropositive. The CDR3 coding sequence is TGTGCCAGCAGCTCAGGACTAGCCGATGACGGGGAGCTGTTTTTT. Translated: CASSSGLADDGELFF.